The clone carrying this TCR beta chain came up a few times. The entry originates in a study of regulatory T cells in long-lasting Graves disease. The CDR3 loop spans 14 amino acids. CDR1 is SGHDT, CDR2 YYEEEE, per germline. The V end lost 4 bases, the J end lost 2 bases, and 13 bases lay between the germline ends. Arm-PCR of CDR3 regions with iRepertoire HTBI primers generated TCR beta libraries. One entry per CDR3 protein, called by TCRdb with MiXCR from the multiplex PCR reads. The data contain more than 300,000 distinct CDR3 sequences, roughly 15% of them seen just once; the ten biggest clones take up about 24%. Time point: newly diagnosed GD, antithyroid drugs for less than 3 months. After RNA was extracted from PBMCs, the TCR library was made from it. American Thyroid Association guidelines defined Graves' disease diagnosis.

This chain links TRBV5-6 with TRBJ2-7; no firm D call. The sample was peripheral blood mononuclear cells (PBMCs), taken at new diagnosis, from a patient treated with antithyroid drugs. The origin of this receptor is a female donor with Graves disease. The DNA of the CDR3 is TGTGCCAGCAGCAGGGTCGGAAGGACCTACGAGCAGTACTTC. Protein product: CASSRVGRTYEQYF. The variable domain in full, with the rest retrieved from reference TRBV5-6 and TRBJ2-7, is DAGVTQSPTHLIKTRGQQVTLRCSPKSGHDTVSWYQQALGQGPQFIFQYYEEEERQRGNFPDRFSGHQFPNYSSELNVNALLLGDSALYLCASSRVGRTYEQYFGPGTRLTVT.